Listed below are T cell receptor beta chains from one sample, sequenced in a study of cytomegalovirus exposure and HLA in healthy donors. Generated by immunoSEQ multiplex PCR, the TCRdb table keeps only in-frame clones and is missing some. The profile shows 120,000 or so clones, 89% of them singletons. The sequencing sample was made of PBMCs. Every receptor here comes from a woman under 30 in good health and CMV-seronegative. Each CDR3 is given without its conserved first and last residue.

TRBJ1-2 | TRBV19 | ASSIINGQGPYGYT
TRBJ2-1 | TRBV28 | ASSLFRGSSYNEQF
TRBJ2-7 | TRBV29-1 | SVENRDRGYEQY
TRBJ1-4 | TRBV4-2 | ASSQAGGVEKLF
TRBJ2-2 | TRBV6-5 | ASSYSPTGELF
TRBJ1-2 | TRBV4-1 | ASSPRQGDTANYGYT
TRBJ2-1 | TRBV4-1 | ASSQPTSGRWNEQF
TRBJ2-7 | TRBV7-2 | ASSSRTSGSSYEQY
TRBJ2-5 | TRBV4-1 | ASSQEVRLAGVETQY
TRBJ1-1 | TRBV6-1 | ASSEGTLWGGTEAF
TRBJ2-7 | TRBV5-4 | ASSTRGADEQY
TRBJ2-7 | TRBV28 | ASSRPPGQTPYEQY
TRBJ2-5 | TRBV10-3 | AISESMTVMETQY
TRBJ2-1 | TRBV6-5 | ASRLLQGSNEQF
TRBJ2-7 | TRBV4-1 | ASSQESLAGGFEQY
TRBJ2-2 | TRBV5-1 | ASSRRTSGNAGGELF
TRBJ1-5 | TRBV19 | ASSILARSNQPQH
TRBJ2-7 | TRBV13 | ASRPGTGDHEQY
TRBJ1-2 | TRBV19 | VYSEENYGYT
TRBJ1-5 | TRBV28 | ASSPSGLKPQH
TRBJ1-1 | TRBV11-3 | ASSSREGMNTEAF
TRBJ2-2 | TRBV12-2 | ASRFLGGPSGRCGELF
TRBJ1-5 | TRBV4-1 | ASSQDHPGTGSQPQH
TRBJ2-7 | TRBV28 | ASSPLAGSFEQY
TRBJ2-7 | TRBV7-9 | ASSTRTSGSGPYEQY
TRBJ2-5 | TRBV6-5 | ASSYSSRDETQY
TRBJ2-7 | TRBV6-6 | ASSYVDSYEQY
TRBJ2-3 | TRBV7-2 | ASSLGASPDTQY
TRBJ1-2 | TRBV19 | ASSENYGYT
TRBJ2-7 | TRBV2 | ASSEARRVEQY
TRBJ1-4 | TRBV25-1 | ASSEPPAEKLF
TRBJ2-3 | TRBV5-4 | ASSSGTSGSTDTQY
TRBJ2-3 | TRBV28 | ASSLRYGGRGTDTQY
TRBJ2-3 | TRBV5-1 | ASSLQDTQY
TRBJ2-3 | TRBV5-1 | ASSWGDRGQDTQY
TRBJ2-7 | TRBV14 | ASSQDFSFYEQY
TRBJ2-1 | TRBV28 | ASSSQTPGSSYNEQF
TRBJ1-1 | TRBV5-1 | ASSQGGLEAF
TRBJ2-1 | TRBV4-2 | ASSRRLEGNEQF
TRBJ1-1 | TRBV14 | ASSQGAPFNTEAF
TRBJ2-7 | TRBV6-6 | ASSLSSRGLGEQY
TRBJ2-3 | TRBV4-1 | ASSQRTSGTDTQY
TRBJ2-2 | TRBV5-4 | ASSLAPAGELF
TRBJ1-4 | TRBV5-6 | ASSYSGSYNEKLF
TRBJ1-5 | TRBV5-6 | ASSLSGRGGNQPQH
TRBJ2-1 | TRBV19 | ASSTGTSSYNEQF
TRBJ2-7 | TRBV5-1 | ASSLNAGFANEQY
TRBJ2-3 | TRBV7-3 | ASSLSGDTQY
TRBJ2-4 | TRBV2 | ASSEFQGQAKNIQY
TRBJ2-5 | TRBV30 | ASEGHPRPETQY
TRBJ2-1 | TRBV7-2 | ASSLSTGMGTRQF
TRBJ2-7 | TRBV2 | ASSEVRGGYEQY